What follows is one T cell receptor beta chain and its context. The antigen is unknown. These data belong to a study of siplizumab effects on memory and regulatory T cells. The study's findings and limits: A small minority of alloreactive clones were mapped to unstimulated subsets.

Assayed TCR templates numbered roughly 100,000 for each sample. Data came from immunoSEQ multiplex PCR; TCRdb stores just in-frame clones and leaves some out. The table has roughly 64,000 clones, just over 95% seen once. The sequenced material came from naive CD8+ T cells sorted from blood. The receptor comes from a human donor in good health.

The CDR3 loop is CASNGGGEQYF. The DNA of the CDR3 is TGTGCCAGTAATGGGGGGGGAGAGCAGTACTTC. The V and J genes are TRBV19 and TRBJ2-7; 7 bases agree with TRBD2. CDR3 length: 11 amino acids. The germline gives CDR1 LNHDA, CDR2 SQIVND (reference sequence). Germline trimming cut 7 bases from V and 7 bases from J; bases unmatched to any gene: 4.